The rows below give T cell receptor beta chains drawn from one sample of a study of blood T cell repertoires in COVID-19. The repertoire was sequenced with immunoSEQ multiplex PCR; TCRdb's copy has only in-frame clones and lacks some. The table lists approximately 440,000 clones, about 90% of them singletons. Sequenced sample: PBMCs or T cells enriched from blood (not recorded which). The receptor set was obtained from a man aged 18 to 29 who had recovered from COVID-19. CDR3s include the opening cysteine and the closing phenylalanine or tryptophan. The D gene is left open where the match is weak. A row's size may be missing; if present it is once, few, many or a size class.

CDR3 protein: CASSLGTVVLNTEAFF
CDR3 DNA: TGTGCCAGCAGCTTAGGCACAGTCGTTCTGAACACTGAAGCTTTCTTT
CDR3 length: 16
clone size: NA
D gene: NA
V gene: TRBV11-2
J gene: TRBJ1-1

CDR3 protein: CASSHVVNTEAFF
CDR3 DNA: TGCGCCAGCAGCCACGTAGTGAACACTGAAGCTTTCTTT
CDR3 length: 13
clone size: NA
D gene: NA
V gene: TRBV4-1
J gene: TRBJ1-1

CDR3 protein: CASLTGTGELFF
CDR3 DNA: TGTGCCAGCCTGACGGGCACCGGGGAGCTGTTTTTT
CDR3 length: 12
clone size: NA
D gene: NA
V gene: TRBV21-1
J gene: TRBJ2-2

CDR3 protein: CASSAQEVAGGNTGELFF
CDR3 DNA: TGTGCCAGCAGCGCCCAAGAGGTAGCGGGAGGGAACACCGGGGAGCTGTTTTTT
CDR3 length: 18
clone size: once
D gene: TRBD2
V gene: TRBV9
J gene: TRBJ2-2

CDR3 protein: CASSVAVGGDEQFF
CDR3 DNA: TGTGCCAGCAGCGTAGCTGTGGGAGGGGATGAGCAGTTCTTC
CDR3 length: 14
clone size: NA
D gene: TRBD2
V gene: TRBV9
J gene: TRBJ2-1

CDR3 protein: CASSNGTGNYGYTF
CDR3 DNA: TGCGCCAGCAGCAACGGGACAGGGAACTATGGCTACACCTTC
CDR3 length: 14
clone size: NA
D gene: TRBD1
V gene: TRBV5-1
J gene: TRBJ1-2

CDR3 protein: CASRTGSANIQYF
CDR3 DNA: TGTGCCAGCAGAACAGGTTCGGCAAACATTCAGTACTTC
CDR3 length: 13
clone size: NA
D gene: NA
V gene: TRBV25-1
J gene: TRBJ2-4

CDR3 protein: CASSIDRGSSYGYTF
CDR3 DNA: TGTGCCAGTAGTATAGATAGAGGCAGCAGCTATGGCTACACCTTC
CDR3 length: 15
clone size: NA
D gene: NA
V gene: TRBV19
J gene: TRBJ1-2

CDR3 protein: CASSSRQLSTDTQYF
CDR3 DNA: TGTGCCAGTAGTTCCCGACAGCTTAGCACAGATACGCAGTATTTT
CDR3 length: 15
clone size: NA
D gene: NA
V gene: TRBV19
J gene: TRBJ2-3

CDR3 protein: CASSQRTGTGEKLFF
CDR3 DNA: TGTGCCAGCAGCCAACGGACAGGGACGGGTGAAAAACTGTTTTTT
CDR3 length: 15
clone size: NA
D gene: TRBD1
V gene: TRBV11-2
J gene: TRBJ1-4

CDR3 protein: CASSLQTDASGYGYTF
CDR3 DNA: TGCGCCAGCAGCCTTCAGACGGATGCTTCGGGATATGGCTACACCTTC
CDR3 length: 16
clone size: NA
D gene: NA
V gene: TRBV5-1
J gene: TRBJ1-2

CDR3 protein: CAIKFLAGEGEQFF
CDR3 DNA: TGTGCCATCAAGTTCCTAGCGGGAGAGGGTGAGCAGTTCTTC
CDR3 length: 14
clone size: NA
D gene: TRBD2
V gene: TRBV10-3
J gene: TRBJ2-1

CDR3 protein: CASSVGSGSLNTEAFF
CDR3 DNA: TGTGCCAGCAGCGTAGGGAGCGGGTCCCTGAACACTGAAGCTTTCTTT
CDR3 length: 16
clone size: NA
D gene: NA
V gene: TRBV9
J gene: TRBJ1-1

CDR3 protein: CASSLVILAGEPRRDNEQFF
CDR3 DNA: TGTGCCAGCAGCTTAGTAATATTAGCGGGGGAACCCCGTCGCGACAATGAGCAGTTCTTC
CDR3 length: 20
clone size: NA
D gene: TRBD2
V gene: TRBV7-6
J gene: TRBJ2-1

CDR3 protein: CASSLGPNSYNEQFF
CDR3 DNA: TGTGCCAGCAGCCTTGGCCCAAACTCCTACAATGAGCAGTTCTTC
CDR3 length: 15
clone size: NA
D gene: NA
V gene: TRBV7-7
J gene: TRBJ2-1

CDR3 protein: CASSLRTGPMNTEAFF
CDR3 DNA: TGTGCCAGTAGTTTACGGACAGGCCCCATGAACACTGAAGCTTTCTTT
CDR3 length: 16
clone size: NA
D gene: TRBD1
V gene: TRBV19
J gene: TRBJ1-1

CDR3 protein: CASSARTGRDEQYF
CDR3 DNA: TGTGCCAGCAGCGCTAGGACAGGGAGAGACGAGCAGTACTTC
CDR3 length: 14
clone size: NA
D gene: TRBD1
V gene: TRBV28
J gene: TRBJ2-7

CDR3 protein: CASSIQGAGGNSPLHF
CDR3 DNA: TGTGCCAGTAGTATACAGGGGGCCGGGGGGAATTCACCCCTCCACTTT
CDR3 length: 16
clone size: NA
D gene: TRBD1
V gene: TRBV19
J gene: TRBJ1-6

CDR3 protein: CASSLVGGKAEAFF
CDR3 DNA: TGTGCCAGCAGCTTAGTGGGGGGGAAGGCTGAAGCTTTCTTT
CDR3 length: 14
clone size: NA
D gene: NA
V gene: TRBV7-9
J gene: TRBJ1-1

CDR3 protein: CASGLASSGSYEQYF
CDR3 DNA: TGTGCTAGTGGTTTGGCCAGTTCGGGTAGCTACGAGCAGTACTTC
CDR3 length: 15
clone size: NA
D gene: NA
V gene: TRBV12-5
J gene: TRBJ2-7

CDR3 protein: CASSIGTGISYEQYF
CDR3 DNA: TGTGCCAGTAGTATTGGGACAGGGATTTCCTACGAGCAGTACTTC
CDR3 length: 15
clone size: NA
D gene: TRBD1
V gene: TRBV19
J gene: TRBJ2-7

CDR3 protein: CASSLGDRLYYGYTF
CDR3 DNA: TGTGCCAGCAGCTTGGGCGACAGGCTGTACTATGGCTACACCTTC
CDR3 length: 15
clone size: NA
D gene: NA
V gene: TRBV5-6
J gene: TRBJ1-2

CDR3 protein: CASSISDRGGNTIYF
CDR3 DNA: TGTGCCAGTAGTATCTCCGACAGGGGAGGAAACACCATATATTTT
CDR3 length: 15
clone size: NA
D gene: TRBD1
V gene: TRBV19
J gene: TRBJ1-3

CDR3 protein: CASSEVVGKNYGYTF
CDR3 DNA: TGTGCCAGCAGTGAAGTTGTCGGGAAGAACTATGGCTACACCTTC
CDR3 length: 15
clone size: NA
D gene: NA
V gene: TRBV2
J gene: TRBJ1-2

CDR3 protein: CASSLSGGSYEQYF
CDR3 DNA: TGTGCCAGCAGCTTGTCGGGAGGGTCCTACGAGCAGTACTTC
CDR3 length: 14
clone size: NA
D gene: TRBD2
V gene: TRBV5-6
J gene: TRBJ2-7

CDR3 protein: CASSQSPERGMRNEQFF
CDR3 DNA: TGCGCCAGCAGCCAATCTCCGGAGCGGGGAATGAGGAATGAGCAGTTCTTC
CDR3 length: 17
clone size: NA
D gene: TRBD2
V gene: TRBV4-1
J gene: TRBJ2-1

CDR3 protein: CATSDVYEQYF
CDR3 DNA: TGTGCCACCAGTGACGTATACGAGCAGTACTTC
CDR3 length: 11
clone size: NA
D gene: NA
V gene: TRBV24-1
J gene: TRBJ2-7

CDR3 protein: CASTRGPYSNQPQHF
CDR3 DNA: TGTGCCAGCACGCGGGGACCCTATAGCAATCAGCCCCAGCATTTT
CDR3 length: 15
clone size: NA
D gene: NA
V gene: TRBV6-5
J gene: TRBJ1-5

CDR3 protein: CASRLGQGATGELFF
CDR3 DNA: TGCGCCAGCAGACTGGGACAGGGGGCCACCGGGGAGCTGTTTTTT
CDR3 length: 15
clone size: NA
D gene: TRBD1
V gene: TRBV4-1
J gene: TRBJ2-2

CDR3 protein: CASSRVPAYEQYF
CDR3 DNA: TGTGCCAGTAGTCGTGTCCCGGCCTACGAGCAGTACTTC
CDR3 length: 13
clone size: NA
D gene: NA
V gene: TRBV19
J gene: TRBJ2-7

CDR3 protein: CASRDRTGYGYTF
CDR3 DNA: TGTGCCAGCAGAGATCGGACAGGCTATGGCTACACCTTC
CDR3 length: 13
clone size: NA
D gene: TRBD1
V gene: TRBV2
J gene: TRBJ1-2

CDR3 protein: CASSLGVTGPRRDEAFF
CDR3 DNA: TGTGCCAGCAGCCTAGGCGTGACAGGTCCCCGTCGAGATGAAGCTTTCTTT
CDR3 length: 17
clone size: NA
D gene: NA
V gene: TRBV7-9
J gene: TRBJ1-1

CDR3 protein: CASRDRGNYGYTF
CDR3 DNA: TGTGCCAGCAGGGACAGGGGCAACTATGGCTACACCTTC
CDR3 length: 13
clone size: NA
D gene: TRBD1
V gene: TRBV27
J gene: TRBJ1-2

CDR3 protein: CASSLGQGNSPLHF
CDR3 DNA: TGTGCCAGTAGTTTGGGACAGGGGAATTCACCCCTCCACTTT
CDR3 length: 14
clone size: NA
D gene: TRBD1
V gene: TRBV19
J gene: TRBJ1-6

CDR3 protein: CASSLIGGGTDTQYF
CDR3 DNA: TGCGCCAGCAGCTTGATCGGCGGTGGCACAGATACGCAGTATTTT
CDR3 length: 15
clone size: NA
D gene: NA
V gene: TRBV5-1
J gene: TRBJ2-3

CDR3 protein: CASSSMRGQTGELFF
CDR3 DNA: TGTGCCAGCAGCTCGATGAGAGGGCAGACCGGGGAGCTGTTTTTT
CDR3 length: 15
clone size: NA
D gene: NA
V gene: TRBV5-4
J gene: TRBJ2-2

CDR3 protein: CASSTGTGDEKLFF
CDR3 DNA: TGCGCCAGCAGTACCGGGACAGGGGACGAAAAACTGTTTTTT
CDR3 length: 14
clone size: NA
D gene: TRBD1
V gene: TRBV5-1
J gene: TRBJ1-4

CDR3 protein: CASSYSGGGNTEAFF
CDR3 DNA: TGCGCCAGCAGCTACTCAGGGGGTGGGAACACTGAAGCTTTCTTT
CDR3 length: 15
clone size: NA
D gene: TRBD1
V gene: TRBV5-1
J gene: TRBJ1-1

CDR3 protein: CASSLAGDRRGETQYF
CDR3 DNA: TGTGCCAGCAGCCTAGCGGGGGACCGCCGGGGGGAGACCCAGTACTTC
CDR3 length: 16
clone size: NA
D gene: TRBD2
V gene: TRBV7-9
J gene: TRBJ2-5

CDR3 protein: CASGPGSKRVRGYGYTF
CDR3 DNA: TGTGCTAGTGGTCCCGGATCGAAGAGGGTGCGTGGCTATGGCTACACCTTC
CDR3 length: 17
clone size: once
D gene: NA
V gene: TRBV12-5
J gene: TRBJ1-2

CDR3 protein: CASSPRQDNSPLHF
CDR3 DNA: TGTGCCAGCAGTCCCCGACAGGATAATTCACCCCTCCACTTT
CDR3 length: 14
clone size: NA
D gene: NA
V gene: TRBV27
J gene: TRBJ1-6

CDR3 protein: CASSTGTSGGQETQYF
CDR3 DNA: TGTGCCAGCAGCACAGGGACTAGCGGGGGCCAAGAGACCCAGTACTTC
CDR3 length: 16
clone size: NA
D gene: TRBD2
V gene: TRBV13
J gene: TRBJ2-5

CDR3 protein: CASSVRVVPQDEQFF
CDR3 DNA: TGTGCCAGCAGCGTTCGGGTGGTCCCTCAAGATGAGCAGTTCTTC
CDR3 length: 15
clone size: NA
D gene: NA
V gene: TRBV9
J gene: TRBJ2-1

CDR3 protein: CASSSGGLGFPDTQYF
CDR3 DNA: TGTGCCAGCAGCTCGGGAGGGCTAGGATTTCCGGATACGCAGTATTTT
CDR3 length: 16
clone size: NA
D gene: TRBD2
V gene: TRBV7-3
J gene: TRBJ2-3

CDR3 protein: CASSPTGTGGFGYTF
CDR3 DNA: TGTGCCAGCAGCCCCACCGGGACAGGGGGCTTTGGCTACACCTTC
CDR3 length: 15
clone size: NA
D gene: TRBD1
V gene: TRBV11-2
J gene: TRBJ1-2

CDR3 protein: CASSLLAGGHGEQFF
CDR3 DNA: TGTGCCAGCAGCTTACTAGCGGGGGGGCACGGTGAGCAGTTCTTC
CDR3 length: 15
clone size: NA
D gene: TRBD2
V gene: TRBV7-8
J gene: TRBJ2-1

CDR3 protein: CASSPNDGGKLFF
CDR3 DNA: TGTGCCAGCTCACCAAACGACGGCGGAAAACTGTTTTTT
CDR3 length: 13
clone size: NA
D gene: NA
V gene: TRBV18
J gene: TRBJ1-4

CDR3 protein: CASSRQGGQPQHF
CDR3 DNA: TGTGCCAGCAGTCGACAGGGAGGTCAGCCCCAGCATTTT
CDR3 length: 13
clone size: NA
D gene: TRBD1
V gene: TRBV6-5
J gene: TRBJ1-5

CDR3 protein: CASRPAGAYEQYF
CDR3 DNA: TGTGCCAGTCGCCCGGCAGGGGCCTACGAGCAGTACTTC
CDR3 length: 13
clone size: NA
D gene: NA
V gene: TRBV28
J gene: TRBJ2-7

CDR3 protein: CASSLAQEGQTQYF
CDR3 DNA: TGCGCCAGCAGCTTGGCACAGGAGGGGCAGACCCAGTACTTC
CDR3 length: 14
clone size: NA
D gene: NA
V gene: TRBV5-1
J gene: TRBJ2-5

CDR3 protein: CASSRQGTTEAFF
CDR3 DNA: TGTGCCAGCTCGAGACAGGGCACCACTGAAGCTTTCTTT
CDR3 length: 13
clone size: NA
D gene: TRBD1
V gene: TRBV2
J gene: TRBJ1-1

CDR3 protein: CASSVGGGDTEAFF
CDR3 DNA: TGTGCCAGCAGCGTAGGAGGGGGGGACACTGAAGCTTTCTTT
CDR3 length: 14
clone size: NA
D gene: NA
V gene: TRBV9
J gene: TRBJ1-1

CDR3 protein: CASSHKTGVYYGYTF
CDR3 DNA: TGTGCCAGCAGCCACAAAACAGGGGTTTACTATGGCTACACCTTC
CDR3 length: 15
clone size: NA
D gene: TRBD1
V gene: TRBV14
J gene: TRBJ1-2

CDR3 protein: CASSADQGGHTEAFF
CDR3 DNA: TGTGCCAGCAGCGCGGATCAGGGAGGTCACACTGAAGCTTTCTTT
CDR3 length: 15
clone size: NA
D gene: NA
V gene: TRBV9
J gene: TRBJ1-1

CDR3 protein: CASGGGSTEAFF
CDR3 DNA: TGTGCCAGCGGGGGCGGGAGCACTGAAGCTTTCTTT
CDR3 length: 12
clone size: NA
D gene: NA
V gene: TRBV3-1/TRBV3-2
J gene: TRBJ1-1

CDR3 protein: CASSLRSGAQETQYF
CDR3 DNA: TGTGCCAGCAGCTTGCGAAGCGGGGCCCAAGAGACCCAGTACTTC
CDR3 length: 15
clone size: NA
D gene: TRBD2
V gene: TRBV5-4
J gene: TRBJ2-5

CDR3 protein: CASSRDFGKLFF
CDR3 DNA: TGTGCCAGCAGCCGGGACTTTGGAAAACTGTTTTTT
CDR3 length: 12
clone size: NA
D gene: NA
V gene: TRBV6-2/TRBV6-3
J gene: TRBJ1-4

CDR3 protein: CASSLSRQGSSPLHF
CDR3 DNA: TGTGCCAGCAGCCTTAGCAGACAGGGAAGTTCACCCCTCCACTTT
CDR3 length: 15
clone size: once
D gene: TRBD1
V gene: TRBV3-1/TRBV3-2
J gene: TRBJ1-6

CDR3 protein: CAWSGQGDQPQHF
CDR3 DNA: TGTGCCTGGAGTGGACAGGGAGACCAGCCCCAGCATTTT
CDR3 length: 13
clone size: once
D gene: TRBD1
V gene: TRBV30
J gene: TRBJ1-5

CDR3 protein: CASSFNADEKLFF
CDR3 DNA: TGTGCCAGCAGCTTTAACGCAGATGAAAAACTGTTTTTT
CDR3 length: 13
clone size: NA
D gene: NA
V gene: TRBV5-4
J gene: TRBJ1-4